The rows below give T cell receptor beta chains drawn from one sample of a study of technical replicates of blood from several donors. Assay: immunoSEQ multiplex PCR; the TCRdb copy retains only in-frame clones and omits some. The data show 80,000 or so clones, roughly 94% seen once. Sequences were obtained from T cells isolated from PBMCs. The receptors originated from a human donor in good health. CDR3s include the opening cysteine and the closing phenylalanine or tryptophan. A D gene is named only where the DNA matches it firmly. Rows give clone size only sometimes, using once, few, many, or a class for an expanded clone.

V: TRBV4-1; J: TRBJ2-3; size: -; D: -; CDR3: CASSQPVDTQYF
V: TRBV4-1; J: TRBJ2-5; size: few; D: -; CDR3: CASSQPGQGGETQYF
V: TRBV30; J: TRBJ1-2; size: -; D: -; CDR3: CAWSRVGSRVGYTF
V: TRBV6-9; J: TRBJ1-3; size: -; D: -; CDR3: CARTGNRHSGNTIYF
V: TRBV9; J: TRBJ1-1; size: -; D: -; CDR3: CASSPRDTMNTEAFF
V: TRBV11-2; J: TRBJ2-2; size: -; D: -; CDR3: CASKTVPTGELFF
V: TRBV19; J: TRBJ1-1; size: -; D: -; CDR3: CASSISLRQPWNTEAFF
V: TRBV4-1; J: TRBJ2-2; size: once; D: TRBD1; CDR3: CASSQDRWTGNGELFF
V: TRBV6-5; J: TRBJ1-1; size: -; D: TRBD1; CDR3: CASSLGGEDTEAFF
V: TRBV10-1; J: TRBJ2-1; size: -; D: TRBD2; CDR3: CASSDVASGSNEQFF
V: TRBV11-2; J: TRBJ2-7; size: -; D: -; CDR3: CASSPVTGSYEQYF
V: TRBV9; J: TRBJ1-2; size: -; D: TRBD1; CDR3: CASSVGQGAVGYTF
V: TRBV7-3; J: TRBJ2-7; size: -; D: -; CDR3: CASSLMPSNEQYF
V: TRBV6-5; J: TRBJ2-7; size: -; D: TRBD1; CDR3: CASSYSYRGQEDEQYF
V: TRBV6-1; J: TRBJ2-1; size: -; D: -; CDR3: CASSDLGGFVNEQFF
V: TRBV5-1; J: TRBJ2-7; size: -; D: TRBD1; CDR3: CASSLSLRTGLYEQYF
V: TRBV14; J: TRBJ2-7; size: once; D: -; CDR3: CASSQDPLHEQYF
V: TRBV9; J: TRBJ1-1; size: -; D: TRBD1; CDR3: CASSTTGQAGTEAFF
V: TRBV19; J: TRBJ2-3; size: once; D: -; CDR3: CASSPKAGTDTQYF
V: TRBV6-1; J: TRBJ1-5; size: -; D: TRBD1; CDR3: CASSGTGAQPQHF
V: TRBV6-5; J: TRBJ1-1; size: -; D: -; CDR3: CASSYPGTPLEAFF
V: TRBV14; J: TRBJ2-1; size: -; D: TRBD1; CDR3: CASSQTGGIDEQFF
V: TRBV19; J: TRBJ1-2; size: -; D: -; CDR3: CASSISYRYGYTF
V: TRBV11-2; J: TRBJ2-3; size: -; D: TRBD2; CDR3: CASSLGVAGGRADTQYF
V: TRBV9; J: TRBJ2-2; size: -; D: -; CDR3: CASSPTYRLAGELFF
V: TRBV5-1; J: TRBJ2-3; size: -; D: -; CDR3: CASSLAGRDRVDTQYF
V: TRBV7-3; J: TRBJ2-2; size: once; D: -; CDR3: CASSLGGPTTGELFF
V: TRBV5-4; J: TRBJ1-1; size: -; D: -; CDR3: CASSRDIFGEAFF
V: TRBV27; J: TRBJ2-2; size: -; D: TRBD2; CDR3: CASSLGLAGWSGELFF
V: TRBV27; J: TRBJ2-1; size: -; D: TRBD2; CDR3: CASSPRTRTYNEQFF
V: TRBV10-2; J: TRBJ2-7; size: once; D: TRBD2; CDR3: CASTPSGRNGEQYF
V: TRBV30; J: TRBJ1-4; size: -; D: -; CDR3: CAWSVLGLLNEKLFF
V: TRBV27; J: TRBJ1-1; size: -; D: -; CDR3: CASSLLFRGRIDTEAFF
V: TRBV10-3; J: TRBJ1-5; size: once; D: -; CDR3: CAISVSFQPQHF
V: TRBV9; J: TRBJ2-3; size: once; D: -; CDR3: CASSVAGKSTDTQYF
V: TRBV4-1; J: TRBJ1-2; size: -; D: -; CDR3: CASSQGPGGGSYGYTF
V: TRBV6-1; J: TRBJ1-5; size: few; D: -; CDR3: CASSVYSNQPQHF
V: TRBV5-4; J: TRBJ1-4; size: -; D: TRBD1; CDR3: CASSWTGGEKLFF
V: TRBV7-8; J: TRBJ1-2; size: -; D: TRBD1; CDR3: CASRGTGYYGYTF